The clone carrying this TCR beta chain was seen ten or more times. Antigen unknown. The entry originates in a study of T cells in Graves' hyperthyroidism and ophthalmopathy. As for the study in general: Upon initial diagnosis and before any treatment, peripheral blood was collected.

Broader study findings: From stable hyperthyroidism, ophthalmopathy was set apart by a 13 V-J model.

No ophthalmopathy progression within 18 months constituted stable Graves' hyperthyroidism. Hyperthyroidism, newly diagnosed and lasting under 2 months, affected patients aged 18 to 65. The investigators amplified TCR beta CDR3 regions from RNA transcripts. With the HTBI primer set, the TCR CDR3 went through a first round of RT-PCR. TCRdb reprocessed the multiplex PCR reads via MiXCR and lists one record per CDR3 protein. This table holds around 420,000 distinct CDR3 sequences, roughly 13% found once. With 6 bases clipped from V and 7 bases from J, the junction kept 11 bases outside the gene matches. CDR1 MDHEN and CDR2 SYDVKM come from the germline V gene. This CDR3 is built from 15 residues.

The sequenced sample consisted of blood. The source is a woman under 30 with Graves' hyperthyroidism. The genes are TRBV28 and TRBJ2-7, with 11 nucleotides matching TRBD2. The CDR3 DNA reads TGTGCCAGCAGAGCCCTAGCGGGAGGCCGAATTGAGCAGTACTTC. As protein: CASRALAGGRIEQYF. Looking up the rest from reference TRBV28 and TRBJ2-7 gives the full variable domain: DVKVTQSSRYLVKRTGEKVFLECVQDMDHENMFWYRQDPGLGLRLIYFSYDVKMKEKGDIPEGYSVSREKKERFSLILESASTNQTSMYLCASRALAGGRIEQYFGPGTRLTVT.